One sample yielded the 14 T cell receptor beta chains listed below, sequenced in a study of shared T cell receptors in the human thymus. The data were produced by immunoSEQ multiplex PCR, yet TCRdb's version contains in-frame clones alone and is incomplete. The profile shows 720,000 or so clones, roughly 88% of them singletons. This same sample was also taken into another study, of human thymus T cells.

What was sequenced was thymocytes. The receptors were gathered from a girl under three years old with a congenital heart defect.

CDR3 sequence reads: CSVAGTGAKETQYF. The CDR3, as DNA: TGCAGCGTAGCTGGGACAGGGGCGAAAGAGACCCAGTACTTC. V and J are TRBV29-1 and TRBJ2-5, with TRBD1 matching over 10 bases. CDR1 is SQVTM and CDR2 is ANQGSEA in the germline V gene. CDR3 length: 14 amino acids. J lost 3 bases, V lost 6 bases, and 7 bases had no gene match.

This clone came up once. The rearrangement joins TRBV5-1 to TRBJ2-2, with D possibly matching TRBD2 (5 bases). CDR1 is SGHRS and CDR2 is YFSETQ in the germline V gene. Trimming removed 0 bases at V and 6 bases at J, with 12 bases between. The CDR3 is made up of 15 amino acids. The CDR3 DNA follows: TGCGCCAGCAGCTTGGAACGGGCGGAGGCCGGGGAGCTGTTTTTT. It codes for CASSLERAEAGELFF. Filled out from reference TRBV5-1 and TRBJ2-2, the complete variable domain reads KAGVTQTPRYLIKTRGQQVTLSCSPISGHRSVSWYQQTPGQGLQFLFEYFSETQRNKGNFPGRFSGRQFSNSRSEMNVSTLELGDSALYLCASSLERAEAGELFFGEGSRLTVL.

This clone was observed a handful of times. The gene calls are TRBV28 and TRBJ2-7; the D gene is possibly TRBD1 (6 bases). V gave up 3 bases and J gave up 4 bases, with 40 bases separating them. The CDR3 extends over 23 amino acids. Germline V gene sequence: CDR1 MDHEN, CDR2 SYDVKM. As DNA, the CDR3 is TGTGCCAGCAGTTTGATGGCCCCGCTGTTTATCGGTTCGACAGGTGGCCCTATATACGAGCAGTACTTC. This codes for CASSLMAPLFIGSTGGPIYEQYF.

The chain employs TRBV2 and TRBJ2-1; TRBD2 aligns across 8 bases. After removal of 7 bases from V and 9 bases from J, the junction contained 5 bases not matched to a gene. Looked up from germline, CDR1 is SNHLY and CDR2 is FYNNEI. This CDR3 region has 12 residues. DNA for the CDR3: TGTGCCAGCAATCCGGGGGGGGCTGAGCAGTTCTTC. Protein: CASNPGGAEQFF. Supplemented by reference TRBV2 and TRBJ2-1, the full variable domain reads EPEVTQTPSHQVTQMGQEVILRCVPISNHLYFYWYRQILGQKVEFLVSFYNNEISEKSEIFDDQFSVERPDGSNFTLKIRSTKLEDSAMYFCASNPGGAEQFFGPGTRLTVL.

This sequence joins TRBV5-1 and TRBJ2-7, with D unclear. Germline CDR1 is SGHRS and CDR2 is YFSETQ. The CDR3 contains 16 residues. With 0 bases removed from V and 0 bases from J, the gap between germline ends came to 13 bases. This CDR3 reads CASSLGAPEHSYEQYF. CDR3 nucleotide sequence: TGCGCCAGCAGCTTGGGGGCACCCGAGCACTCCTACGAGCAGTACTTC.

The rearrangement links TRBV12-5 to TRBJ1-2; 7 nucleotides match TRBD1. V was pared by 7 bases and J by 9 bases, with 29 bases of the junction left unmatched. This CDR3 contains 19 residues. Germline CDR1 and CDR2: LGHNT and FRNRAP. CDR3 sequence: CASVSPLELTIRPGQSYTF. CDR3 bases: TGTGCTAGTGTTTCCCCCCTCGAGTTAACAATCCGACCGGGACAGAGCTACACCTTC. Full variable domain (missing parts from reference TRBV12-5 and TRBJ1-2): DARVTQTPRHKVTEMGQEVTMRCQPILGHNTVFWYRQTMMQGLELLAYFRNRAPLDDSGMPKDRFSAEMPDATLATLKIQPSEPRDSAVYFCASVSPLELTIRPGQSYTFGSGTRLTVV.

The chain combines TRBV5-5 with TRBJ1-5; TRBD1 might be the D (5 bases). Germline-derived CDR1 and CDR2 are SGHKS and YYEKEE (reference sequence). The CDR3 is 17 amino acids. V was clipped by 4 bases and J by 0 bases, with 17 bases between them. CDR3 region: CASSVGSGTYSNQPQHF. The DNA of the CDR3 is TGTGCCAGCAGCGTAGGGTCAGGGACTTATAGCAATCAGCCCCAGCATTTT.

The genes are TRBV7-2 and TRBJ1-5; TRBD1 is a possible D gene (6 bases). Germline values: CDR1 SGHTA, CDR2 FQGNSA. CDR3 length equals 14 residues. V gave up 5 bases and J gave up 4 bases, with 12 bases separating them. This CDR3 reads CASSETTGNQPQHF. For the CDR3, the DNA is TGTGCCAGCAGCGAAACAACAGGGAATCAGCCCCAGCATTTT.

The J gene is TRBJ2-7, the V gene TRBV27; maybe TRBD2 (5 bases). The V gene's germline CDR1 is MNHEY and CDR2 SMNVEV (reference sequence). The CDR3 sequence is 16 residues long. Trimming stripped 2 bases from V and 2 bases from J, with 16 bases between. CDR3 loop: CASSLNGPGVAYEQYF. The DNA for the CDR3 is TGTGCCAGCAGTTTAAATGGTCCCGGGGTCGCCTACGAGCAGTACTTC.

The chain carries TRBV7-2 and TRBJ1-2; D is possibly TRBD1 (5 bases). The CDR3 contains 14 residues. Deletions cut 0 bases from V and 8 bases from J, with 13 bases between. Germline CDR1 is SGHTA and CDR2 is FQGNSA. CDR3 nucleotides: TGTGCCAGCAGCTTAGCGGCAGGGAATAACGGCTACACCTTC. It specifies CASSLAAGNNGYTF.

V is TRBV5-7 and J is TRBJ1-1; a weak D match, TRBD1 (5 bases). TRBV5-7 is treated as an ORF (open reading frame) with a function not yet certain. The V and J ends lost 5 bases and 2 bases respectively, with 7 bases between them. This CDR3 comprises 12 residues. CDR3 residues: CASRRGNTEAFF. CDR3 DNA sequence: TGTGCCAGCAGAAGGGGAAACACTGAAGCTTTCTTT.

This sequence joins TRBV27 and TRBJ2-1; D might be TRBD1 (5 bases). The length of the CDR3 is 15 residues. Germline loops: CDR1 MNHEY, CDR2 SMNVEV (reference sequence). V lost 5 bases and J lost 7, with 18 bases in between. The CDR3 loop reads CASSLKGNFRNEQFF. CDR3 DNA sequence: TGTGCCAGCAGTCTCAAGGGGAATTTTAGGAATGAGCAGTTCTTC.

The rearrangement joins TRBV9 to TRBJ1-1; TRBD1 agrees at 7 bases. CDR1 is SGDLS and CDR2 is YYNGEE in the germline V gene. After removal of 0 bases from V and 1 base from J, the junction contained 3 bases not matched to a gene. The CDR3 has 15 amino acids. The CDR3 is CASSVVGQPNTEAFF. As DNA, the CDR3 is TGTGCCAGCAGCGTAGTGGGACAGCCGAACACTGAAGCTTTCTTT.

This clone was picked up a small number of times. V gene TRBV5-1 combines with J gene TRBJ2-3; TRBD2 might be the D (5 bases). V lost 4 bases and J lost 0, with 12 bases in between. There are 15 residues in the CDR3. The germline gives CDR1 SGHRS, CDR2 YFSETQ. The CDR3 bases are TGCGCCAGCAGCCGAGGTAAGCGGAGCACAGATACGCAGTATTTT. Its translation: CASSRGKRSTDTQYF.